These 12 T cell receptor beta chains share one sample of origin, sequenced in a study of T cells in Graves' hyperthyroidism and ophthalmopathy. Regions amplified from RNA transcripts were the TCR beta CDR3 regions. RT-PCR in the first round (using the HTBI primer set) targeted the TCR CDR3. A single record per CDR3 protein comes from TCRdb applying MiXCR to the multiplex PCR reads. The sample includes roughly 350,000 distinct CDR3 sequences, roughly an eighth of them seen just once. The source material was blood. These receptor sequences come from a woman aged 40-49 years with Graves' ophthalmopathy.

This clonotype has a count of ten or more. The chain has TRBV7-9 and TRBJ2-7; TRBD1 matches 7 bases. V trimming: 5 bases; J trimming: 1 base; junction bases outside the gene matches: 5. Germline V gene data show CDR1 as SEHNR and CDR2 as FQNEAQ (reference sequence). The CDR3 spans 14 residues. The CDR3 spells CASSLLDRSYEQYF. The CDR3 coding sequence is TGTGCCAGCAGCCTACTGGACAGGTCCTACGAGCAGTACTTC.

The sample holds a few counts of this clonotype. In nucleotides, the CDR3 is TGTGCCAGCAGCGGCCGACCCCACAGGGGGTTGTTTGGCTACACCTTC. Its translation is CASSGRPHRGLFGYTF. The chain has TRBV9 and TRBJ1-2; 8 positions match TRBD1. CDR1 SGDLS and CDR2 YYNGEE come from the germline V gene. The CDR3 is made up of 16 amino acids. The J segment lost 7 bases and the V segment lost 3 bases, leaving 14 bases of the junction unmatched.

This clonotype appeared many times. The rearrangement joins TRBV29-1 to TRBJ1-1; D not resolved. With 1 base removed from V and 4 bases from J, the gap between germline ends came to 13 bases. Germline V gene lookup returns CDR1 SQVTM and CDR2 ANQGSEA. The CDR3 length is 14 residues. The CDR3 DNA sequence: TGCAGCGTTGAAGGGCAGGCGGGCAGCACTGAAGCTTTCTTT. Its protein product is CSVEGQAGSTEAFF.

V is TRBV11-2 and J is TRBJ2-1; TRBD1 might be the D (5 bases). The CDR3 is 15 amino acids. V gave up 1 base and J gave up 10 bases, with 17 bases separating them. The germline CDR1 and CDR2 sequences are SGHAT and FQNNGV. This CDR3 is CASSLAGPRQGEQFF. The CDR3 region has the DNA TGTGCCAGCAGCTTAGCTGGGCCGCGGCAGGGCGAGCAGTTCTTC.

This sequence joins TRBV20-1 and TRBJ1-2; 8 positions agree with TRBD1. The germline V gene encodes CDR1 DFQATT and CDR2 SNEGSKA (reference sequence). The CDR3 runs 15 residues. With V trimmed by 5 bases and J by 4 bases, 12 bases remained unmatched. CDR3 amino acids: CSAYPGGQASYGYTF. The CDR3 DNA reads TGCAGTGCTTACCCCGGGGGACAGGCCTCCTATGGCTACACCTTC.

This clonotype was counted at least ten times. The chain couples TRBV30 to TRBJ1-1, with D perhaps TRBD1 (6 bases). CDR3 length equals 13 residues. Germline V CDR1 and CDR2: GTSNPN, SVGIG (reference sequence). V shed 3 bases and J shed 5 bases, with 13 bases lying between them. In nucleotides, the CDR3 is TGTGCCTGGAGAAGACAGGAGGGGACTGAAGCTTTCTTT. Encoded protein: CAWRRQEGTEAFF. Combining the CDR3 with reference TRBV30 and TRBJ1-1 gives the whole variable domain SQTIHQWPATLVQPVGSPLSLECTVEGTSNPNLYWYRQAAGRGLQLLFYSVGIGQISSEVPQNLSASRPQDRQFILSSKKLLLSDSGFYLCAWRRQEGTEAFFGQGTRLTVV.

This clonotype was observed many times. V is TRBV12-3 or TRBV12-4 and J is TRBJ2-5, with 10 positions matching TRBD2. This CDR3 has 14 amino acids. V was clipped by 5 bases and J by 5 bases; unmatched bases: 5. The CDR3 region has the DNA TGTGCCAGCAGTGCCAGCGGGGGGGTTGAGACCCAGTACTTC. As protein: CASSASGGVETQYF.

This clonotype has at least ten counts. The DNA of the CDR3 is TGTGCCAGCAGCCAAGGCGGGACTGAAGCTTTCTTT. Protein product: CASSQGGTEAFF. This chain links TRBV3-1 with TRBJ1-1; D is unresolved. The CDR3 is made up of 12 amino acids. Between the trimmed V and J ends, which lost 1 base and 5 bases, there was a span of 5 bases. CDR1 is LGHDT, CDR2 YNNKEL, per germline (reference sequence). Looking up the rest from reference TRBV3-1 and TRBJ1-1 gives the full variable domain: DTAVSQTPKYLVTQMGNDKSIKCEQNLGHDTMYWYKQDSKKFLKIMFSYNNKELIINETVPNRFSPKSPDKAHLNLHINSLELGDSAVYFCASSQGGTEAFFGQGTRLTVV.

This rearrangement joins TRBV4-1 to TRBJ2-1, with D possibly called TRBD1 or TRBD2 (5 bases each). V shed 7 bases and J shed 8 bases, with 12 bases lying between them. CDR1 is MGHRA and CDR2 is YSYEKL in the germline V gene. This CDR3 spans 12 amino acids. CDR3 region: CASIRVLDEQFF. As DNA, the CDR3 is TGCGCCAGCATCAGGGTACTAGATGAGCAGTTCTTC.

This clonotype was observed at least ten times. The chain combines TRBV3-1 with TRBJ2-3, with a weak D call TRBD1 (6 bases). CDR3 length: 15 amino acids. Germline CDR1 LGHDT, CDR2 YNNKEL (reference sequence). Trimming cost V 4 bases and J 6 bases, with 17 bases left between them. The CDR3 here is CASSPGVLDGDTQYF. CDR3 sequence (DNA): TGTGCCAGCAGCCCAGGGGTTCTGGACGGGGATACGCAGTATTTT.

In its sample, this clonotype was seen many times. This chain links TRBV19 with TRBJ2-2; D is perhaps TRBD1 (6 bases). Germline-derived CDR1 and CDR2 are LNHDA and SQIVND (reference sequence). The CDR3 has 14 residues. Trimming stripped 6 bases from V and 4 bases from J, with 12 bases between. This CDR3 reads CASRVVGGTGELFF. The CDR3 DNA reads as TGTGCCAGTAGGGTTGTAGGGGGCACCGGGGAGCTGTTTTTT.

This clonotype was picked up many times. The CDR3 loop reads CASRYRATTSGHSSYNEQFF. CDR3 nucleotides: TGTGCCAGCAGGTACAGGGCTACGACTAGCGGCCACAGCTCCTACAATGAGCAGTTCTTC. The J gene is TRBJ2-1, the V gene TRBV6-2 or TRBV6-3, with 9 nucleotides matching TRBD2. The J segment lost 0 bases and the V segment lost 6 bases, leaving 18 bases of the junction unmatched. CDR3 size: 20 residues. Looked up from germline, CDR1 is MNHEY and CDR2 is SVGEGT.